These T cell receptor beta chains were read from a single sample in a study of neurological immune-mediated disorders. Via MiXCR, TCRdb re-called the 5' RACE reads, giving one row per CDR3 protein. This sample has 60,000 or so distinct CDR3 sequences; 3% to 4% occur once, and the top ten carry approximately 7%. The sample comprised PBMCs. Receptors were obtained from a woman in her sixties with multiple sclerosis. CDR3s leave out the opening cysteine and the closing phenylalanine or tryptophan. Clone sizes are given selectively: once, few, many, or a class where the clone is expanded.

TRBV7-2,many,ASSLAGRITDTQY
TRBV4-3,many,ASSQDRGGADTQY
TRBV20-1,many,SATSGKETQY
TRBV11-1,many,ASSSGRSNTEAF
TRBV9,many,ASSPGGVNTEAF
TRBV4-1,many,ASSQGLARGWSYNEQF
TRBV7-9,many,ASSLALAGGVKNIQY
TRBV12-3/TRBV12-4,many,ASSLELSGVPHRRLH
TRBV5-1,-,ASSRDGVATNEKLF
TRBV25-1,many,ASSLEGNKAF
TRBV28,many,ASSYGDNPTDTQY
TRBV5-1,-,ASSFDGSGKNIY
TRBV10-3,many,AIPHPLGENTGELF
TRBV7-9,many,ASSSGQGRQPQH
TRBV15,many,ATSRGHLRYYGYT
TRBV6-6,many,ASTTGTAASGNTIY
TRBV20-1,many,SARVEADTQY
TRBV28,many,ASSLMGNSNQPQH
TRBV12-3/TRBV12-4,many,ASSFGGSEQY
TRBV7-2,many,ASSDRGSEKLF
TRBV5-1,-,ASSGKTGGTDTQY
TRBV4-1,many,ASSQVGQGRREQY
TRBV20-1,medium-sized,SADQTTFSYNEQF
TRBV20-1,many,SDLAGGLYNEQF
TRBV18,many,ASSPPGLKDTQY
TRBV5-1,many,ASSLMDSYNEQF
TRBV29-1,many,STDRENEQF
TRBV20-1,many,SASGTGGSYEQY
TRBV5-1,many,ASSLGHYSYNEQF
TRBV20-1,many,SAFLRTGGNTGELF
TRBV7-2,many,ASSLDQGGTQY
TRBV9,many,ASSVGGQETQY
TRBV5-1,many,ASSFSTGPRGTGELF
TRBV6-6,medium-sized,ASSYDYEQY
TRBV7-2,many,ASSHGHTVTYEQY
TRBV12-3/TRBV12-4,many,ASRRAAGSSYNEQF
TRBV11-2,many,ASSSTALYGYT
TRBV20-1,many,SARGRTGTSGRGEQY
TRBV12-3/TRBV12-4,many,ASSGSWGSYEQY
TRBV2,many,ASSPTRGAGYNEQF
TRBV20-1,many,SARDIRTGRDEQY
TRBV10-3,many,AITARQGGRDTQY
TRBV5-6,many,ASSLEPTGELF
TRBV5-1,many,ASSLGVSEQF
TRBV3-1,many,ASSQDRGYNEQF
TRBV10-2,many,ASSGGRRGEQY
TRBV20-1,many,SARGPSGGIRDIQY
TRBV28,many,ASSLSLGQGRYEQY
TRBV9,many,ASSVAGSGMYEQY
TRBV12-3/TRBV12-4,many,ASSASPAGTADYGYT
TRBV20-1,-,SAQRGGETQY